The subject of this entry is one T cell receptor beta chain. Its antigen is still unknown. Base qualities are missing; no much larger clone stands one base away. This specimen belongs to a study of CD8 T cells in Susac syndrome (dated by TCRdb to the late 2010s). In terms of the full investigation: The study used repertoire sequencing to test whether antigen drove CD8+ T cell activation and differentiation in Susac syndrome. What the authors observed across the whole study: The study acknowledged that relatively few individuals were included in the TCR sequencing and HLA analysis.

The CDR3 goes from the cysteine to the phenylalanine over 14 residues. CDR3 DNA only is kept here, 42 bases in frame from base 1. The germline V gene encodes CDR1 KGHDR and CDR2 SFDVKD. V lost 1 base and J lost 4 bases; the stretch between them is 8 bases long. RNA was extracted using the RNeasy kit, and roughly 0.45 to 1 microgram was reverse transcribed with random hexamers. TCR beta CDR3 regions were amplified with the immunoSEQ multiplex PCR assay covering 54 Vbeta and 13 Jbeta segments. To correct PCR amplification bias, a synthetic template baseline was used for both primer optimization and computational correction. The original pipeline was this. Only productive sequences were kept, with reads annotated to V, D and J genes according to IMGT and analyzed in immunoSEQ Analyzer. Clonality was computed as one minus Shannon entropy normalized by log2 of the number of productive unique sequences. For each patient and control, public and private clones were evaluated within the 100 most prevalent clones. Clones were defined as Susac-specific when absent from the healthy and MS cohorts, from roughly 1,000 published viral clones and from other ImmuneACCESS disease sequences. Starting from the raw public reads, TCRdb applied fastp trimming at Q25, assembled clones with MiXCR and retained in-frame beta chains. Rows are combined by CDR3 protein, so each entry shows the most common genes and DNA. It is TCRdb's table, rather than the study itself, that gives the V and J calls and clone size. This sample comprises approximately 150,000 distinct CDR3 sequences, approximately 93% of them detected only once. Nearly 0.085% of the sample lies in the top ten.

Peripheral blood CD8+ and CD4+ T cells from healthy donors, Susac syndrome patients and multiple sclerosis patients were profiled by high-throughput TCR beta sequencing. The healthy donors served as controls matched for age and sex. Bulk CD8+ and CD4+ T cells were purified by magnetic negative isolation, whereas CD8+ TEMRA cells were enriched by FACS. Blood was collected in EDTA tubes and processed within 24 hours, with PBMCs isolated through density gradient centrifugation. PBMCs intended for TCR sequencing were frozen in liquid nitrogen and were later thawed in a 37 degrees C water bath. A purity of at least 90% was achieved for sorted or isolated CD4+, CD8+ and CD8+ TEMRA cells.

This TCR was recovered from a human donor in good health. The rearranged segments are TRBV24-1 and TRBJ2-3; the D gene lacks a confident call. The sequencing sample was made of CD4+ T cells from PBMCs. The sequenced DNA: TGTGCCACCAGTGATTTACACACCGCAGATACGCAGTATTTT. This gives the protein CATSDLHTADTQYF.